This T cell receptor beta chain was documented in a study of T-cell memory formation after mild COVID-19 (dated by TCRdb to the early 2020s). Context from the whole study: Most TCR sequence clusters were specific to one of the two donors. Longitudinal TCRalpha and TCRbeta repertoire sequencing tracked T-cell clones expanding and contracting after mild COVID-19 in a couple of donors. Two young, previously healthy adult volunteers made up the cohort, one male and one female.

Study-level results and caveats: The study covered only a couple of mild cases, and larger cohorts including severe cases with pre-infection samples were considered necessary. Contracting CD4+ clones turned up mainly in the CM and EM memory subsets, whereas EMRA was where CD8+ clones were enriched. Clones contracting from day 15 to 85 had balanced CD4/CD8 phenotypes, while a second wave expanding from day 15 to 37 was biased towards CD4+. Some responding clones were detected in pre-infection memory, which suggested that pre-existing cross-reactive memory T cells had joined the SARS-CoV-2 response. SARS-CoV-2 specificity of the second-wave clones peaking on day 37 was not confirmed.

Ficoll-Paque density gradient centrifugation was the method used to isolate PBMCs. The listed sequencing device is Illumina NovaSeq 6000. TCRalpha and TCRbeta cDNA libraries were built by 5'RACE with constant-segment primers, adding sample barcodes and unique molecular identifiers. RNA was extracted from every sample with Trizol reagent. Amplification of the libraries took two PCR steps, and the second step added a second sample barcode plus Illumina TruSeq adapters. Libraries were sequenced on an Illumina NovaSeq with 2 x 150 bp paired-end reads. The original pipeline was this. Demultiplexing of reads and collapsing into UMI-guided consensus sequences were performed with migec v1.2.7. Using mixcr v2.1.11, UMI consensuses were aligned to TRA and TRB V and J templates and then assembled into clonotypes. Expanded or contracted clonotypes were those called significant by both edgeR and NoisET, with noise models trained on biological replicates. edgeR calls used a false discovery rate-adjusted p below 0.01 and a log2 fold-change threshold of 1. As an exploratory analysis of dynamics, max-normalized trajectories of the 1000 most abundant clonotypes were examined with PCA combined with hierarchical clustering. Separately sequenced CD4+ and CD8+ repertoires were used to assign the CD4 or CD8 phenotype of responding clones. The raw public data were reprocessed by TCRdb itself: fastp quality trimming at Q25, MiXCR clonotype calling, in-frame beta chains only. A single entry per CDR3 protein holds the most common genes and DNA from its merged rows. Clone size and V and J calls follow TCRdb, not the original study. The sample contains 450,000 to 650,000 distinct CDR3 sequences, about 20% of them found a single time. Together, the top ten hold more than 10% of the sample.

In the case of this clonotype: Its target antigen remains unknown. Base qualities are not recorded, but no much larger clone differs from it by a single base.

There are 14 amino acids in the CDR3, from cysteine to phenylalanine inclusive. Solely the CDR3 DNA is kept, with 42 bases framed from the first base. CDR1 and CDR2 were assigned from the germline V gene as SGHTA and FQGTGA. Compared with germline, V lacks 5 bases and J lacks 5 bases; bases without a gene match: 7. Sample: PBMCs or a T cell subset sorted from them (not recorded which). This chain joins TRBV7-3 to TRBJ2-3; TRBD1 agrees with 7 junctional bases. This TCR came from an adult woman who had mild COVID-19 (a few samples of this study predate the infection). The sample titles of this study are shuffled in the database, so cell type and time point are left out; the donor was told from shared clones. The base sequence is TGTGCCAGCAGCCCAGGACAGGTGCGAGATACGCAGTATTTT. This is translated as CASSPGQVRDTQYF.